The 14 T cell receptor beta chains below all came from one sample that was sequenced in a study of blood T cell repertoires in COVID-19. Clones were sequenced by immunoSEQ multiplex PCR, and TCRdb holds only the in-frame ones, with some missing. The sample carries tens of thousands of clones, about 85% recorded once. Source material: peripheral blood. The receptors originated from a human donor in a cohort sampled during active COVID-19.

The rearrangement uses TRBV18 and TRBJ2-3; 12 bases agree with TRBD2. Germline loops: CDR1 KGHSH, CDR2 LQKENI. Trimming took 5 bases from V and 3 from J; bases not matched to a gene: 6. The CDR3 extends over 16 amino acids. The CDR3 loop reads CASSVLAGGPTDTQYF. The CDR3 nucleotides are TGTGCCAGCTCAGTGCTAGCGGGAGGGCCAACAGATACGCAGTATTTT.

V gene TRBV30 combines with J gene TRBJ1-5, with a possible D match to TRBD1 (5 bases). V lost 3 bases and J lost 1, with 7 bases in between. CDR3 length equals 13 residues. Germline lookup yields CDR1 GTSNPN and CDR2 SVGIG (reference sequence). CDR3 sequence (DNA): TGTGCCTGGAGCCCAGGGAGCAATCAGCCCCAGCATTTT. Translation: CAWSPGSNQPQHF.

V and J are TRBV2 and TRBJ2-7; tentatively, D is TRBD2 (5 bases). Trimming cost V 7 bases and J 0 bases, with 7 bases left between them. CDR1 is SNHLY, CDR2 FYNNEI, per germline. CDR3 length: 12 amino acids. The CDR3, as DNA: TGTGCCAGCACAGAGGGCTCCTACGAGCAGTACTTC. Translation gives CASTEGSYEQYF.

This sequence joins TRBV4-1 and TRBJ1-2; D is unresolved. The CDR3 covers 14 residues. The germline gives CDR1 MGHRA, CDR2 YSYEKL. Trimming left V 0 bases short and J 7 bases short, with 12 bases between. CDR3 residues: CASSQERARSGYTF. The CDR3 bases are TGCGCCAGCAGCCAAGAGAGGGCCAGGTCTGGCTACACCTTC.

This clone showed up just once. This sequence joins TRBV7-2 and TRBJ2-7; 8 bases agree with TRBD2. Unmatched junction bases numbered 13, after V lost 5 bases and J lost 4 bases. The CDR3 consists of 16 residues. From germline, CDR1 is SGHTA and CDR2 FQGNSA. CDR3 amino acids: CASSRRVGSGSYEQYF. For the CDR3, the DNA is TGTGCCAGCAGCCGCAGGGTCGGCAGCGGGAGTTACGAGCAGTACTTC.

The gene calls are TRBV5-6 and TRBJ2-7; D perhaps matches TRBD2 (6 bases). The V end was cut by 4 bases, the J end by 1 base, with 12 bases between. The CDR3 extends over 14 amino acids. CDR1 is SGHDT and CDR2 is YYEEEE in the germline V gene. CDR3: CASSGDLGSYEQYF. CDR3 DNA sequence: TGTGCCAGCAGCGGGGACTTAGGGTCCTACGAGCAGTACTTC.

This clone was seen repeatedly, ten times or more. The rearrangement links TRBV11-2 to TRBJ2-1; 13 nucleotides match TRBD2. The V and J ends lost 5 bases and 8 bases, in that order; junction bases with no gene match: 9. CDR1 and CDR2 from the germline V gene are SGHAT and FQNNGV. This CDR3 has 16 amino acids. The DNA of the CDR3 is TGTGCCAGCAGCCCTGGGACTAGCGGGGACTGGGATGAGCAGTTCTTC. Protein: CASSPGTSGDWDEQFF. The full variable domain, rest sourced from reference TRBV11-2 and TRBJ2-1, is EAGVAQSPRYKIIEKRQSVAFWCNPISGHATLYWYQQILGQGPKLLIQFQNNGVVDDSQLPKDRFSAERLKGVDSTLKIQPAKLEDSAVYLCASSPGTSGDWDEQFFGPGTRLTVL.

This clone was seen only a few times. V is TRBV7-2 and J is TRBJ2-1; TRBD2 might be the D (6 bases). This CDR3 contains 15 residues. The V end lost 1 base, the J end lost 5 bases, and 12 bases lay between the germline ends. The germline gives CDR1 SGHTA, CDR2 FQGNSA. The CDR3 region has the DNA TGTGCCAGCAGCTTAGTGGAGGGGCCCAACAATGAGCAGTTCTTC. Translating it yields CASSLVEGPNNEQFF.

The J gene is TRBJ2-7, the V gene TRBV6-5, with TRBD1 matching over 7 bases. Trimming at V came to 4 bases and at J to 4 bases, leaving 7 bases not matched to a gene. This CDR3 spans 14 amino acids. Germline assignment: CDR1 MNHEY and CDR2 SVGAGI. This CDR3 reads CASSSGQLVYEQYF. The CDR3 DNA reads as TGTGCCAGCAGTTCGGGACAGTTAGTTTACGAGCAGTACTTC.

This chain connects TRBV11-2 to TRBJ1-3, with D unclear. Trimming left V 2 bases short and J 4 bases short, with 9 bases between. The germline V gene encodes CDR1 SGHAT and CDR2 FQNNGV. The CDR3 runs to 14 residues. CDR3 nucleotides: TGTGCCAGCAGCTTATCCGGCGGCGGAAACACCATATATTTT. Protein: CASSLSGGGNTIYF.

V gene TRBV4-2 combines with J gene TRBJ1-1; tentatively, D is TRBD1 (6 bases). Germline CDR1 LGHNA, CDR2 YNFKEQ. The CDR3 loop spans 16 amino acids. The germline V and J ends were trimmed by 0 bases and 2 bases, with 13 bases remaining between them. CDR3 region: CASSQDPGTLNTEAFF. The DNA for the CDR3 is TGTGCCAGCAGCCAAGATCCCGGGACACTAAACACTGAAGCTTTCTTT.

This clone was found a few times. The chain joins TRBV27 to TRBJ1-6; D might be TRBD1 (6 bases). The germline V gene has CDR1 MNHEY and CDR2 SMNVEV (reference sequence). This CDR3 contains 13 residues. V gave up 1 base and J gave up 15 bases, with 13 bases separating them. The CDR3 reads CASSLWGGRNLHF. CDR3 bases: TGTGCCAGCAGTTTATGGGGGGGGCGGAACCTCCACTTT.

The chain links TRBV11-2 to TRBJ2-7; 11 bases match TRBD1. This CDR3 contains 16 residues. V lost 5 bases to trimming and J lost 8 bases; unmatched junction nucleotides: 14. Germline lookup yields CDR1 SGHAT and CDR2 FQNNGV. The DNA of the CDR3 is TGTGCCAGCAGCCCGACCTCCGGGACAGGGGGTAAACAGCAGTACTTC. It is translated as CASSPTSGTGGKQQYF.

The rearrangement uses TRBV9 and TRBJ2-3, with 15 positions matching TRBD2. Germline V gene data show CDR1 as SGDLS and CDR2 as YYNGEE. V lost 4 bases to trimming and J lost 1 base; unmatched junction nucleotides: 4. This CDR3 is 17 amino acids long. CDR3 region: CASSFGLAGGRTDTQYF. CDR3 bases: TGTGCCAGCAGCTTCGGACTAGCGGGAGGGCGCACAGATACGCAGTATTTT.